The T cell receptor beta chain under discussion was sequenced for a study of early T cells in non-severe SARS-CoV-2 infection. Study summary: Chains from this unsorted whole-blood bulk RNA could not be paired. Findings and caveats of the study: A preference for anti-spike CD8 responses marked VDJdb matching, which missed private and CD4 specificities.

Molecules of cDNA were individually given unique molecular identifiers that were attached to them. TCRdb ran MiXCR on the 5' RACE reads and lists one entry per CDR3 protein. The top ten clones hold roughly 1.4% of a sample with around 80,000 distinct CDR3 sequences, roughly an eighth of them seen once. This CDR3 comprises 12 residues. Germline V lookup: CDR1 SGHRS, CDR2 YFSETQ. V lost 4 bases and J 4 bases, leaving 9 bases between the germline ends. This clonotype appeared a few times. No antigen is known for it. Sequenced sample: whole blood. The V gene is TRBV5-1, the J gene TRBJ2-7; D is perhaps TRBD1 or TRBD2 (5 bases each). The origin of this receptor is an adult who was a healthcare worker with PCR-confirmed SARS-CoV-2 infection or an uninfected control (not recorded which). For the CDR3, the DNA is TGCGCCAGCAGCGCTGAGGGGTACGAGCAGTACTTC. This gives the protein CASSAEGYEQYF.